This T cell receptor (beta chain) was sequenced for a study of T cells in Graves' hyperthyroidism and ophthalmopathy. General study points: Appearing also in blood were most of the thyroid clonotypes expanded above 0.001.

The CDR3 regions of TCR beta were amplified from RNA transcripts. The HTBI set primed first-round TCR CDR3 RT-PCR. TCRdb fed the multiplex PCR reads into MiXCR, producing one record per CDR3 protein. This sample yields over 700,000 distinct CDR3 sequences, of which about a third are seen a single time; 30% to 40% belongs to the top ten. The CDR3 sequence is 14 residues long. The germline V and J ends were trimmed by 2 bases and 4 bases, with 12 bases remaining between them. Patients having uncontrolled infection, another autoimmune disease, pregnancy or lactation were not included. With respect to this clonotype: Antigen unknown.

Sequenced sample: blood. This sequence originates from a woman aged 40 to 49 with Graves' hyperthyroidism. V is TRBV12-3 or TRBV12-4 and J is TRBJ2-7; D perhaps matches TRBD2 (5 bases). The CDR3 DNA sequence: TGTGCCAGCAGTTTAAGCGAGGGAAGGTACGAGCAGTACTTC. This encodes CASSLSEGRYEQYF.